The 18 T cell receptor beta chains in this list originate from one sample, sequenced in a study of cytomegalovirus exposure and HLA in healthy donors. PCR involved 60 Vbeta and 13 Jbeta primers. The assay was immunoSEQ multiplex PCR, and TCRdb's table has in-frame clones only and misses some. The sample has about 33,000 clones. The sequenced sample consisted of PBMCs. The receptor set was obtained from a man aged 35 to 55 in good health and CMV-seronegative.

V and J are TRBV29-1 and TRBJ2-5, with a possible D match to TRBD2 (5 bases). V gave up 6 bases and J gave up 7 bases, with 9 bases separating them. Germline V gene sequence: CDR1 SQVTM, CDR2 ANQGSEA. This CDR3 has 10 amino acids. The CDR3 sequence is CSVGVGTQYF. The CDR3 DNA reads TGCAGCGTGGGAGTTGGGACCCAGTACTTC.

The chain has TRBV5-1 and TRBJ2-3, with unresolved D. With 2 bases removed from V and 0 bases from J, the gap between germline ends came to 4 bases. The CDR3 contains 13 residues. CDR1 SGHRS and CDR2 YFSETQ come from the germline V gene. The CDR3 sequence: CASSFGSTDTQYF. The CDR3 bases are TGCGCCAGCAGCTTCGGTAGCACAGATACGCAGTATTTT.

The chain employs TRBV7-9 and TRBJ1-2, with 7 bases fitting TRBD1. Germline-derived CDR1 and CDR2 are SEHNR and FQNEAQ (reference sequence). This CDR3 contains 14 residues. Trimming took 2 bases from V and 3 from J; bases not matched to a gene: 3. CDR3 residues: CASSLPGGYYGYTF. The DNA for the CDR3 is TGTGCCAGCAGCTTACCAGGGGGTTACTATGGCTACACCTTC. Supplemented by reference TRBV7-9 and TRBJ1-2, the full variable domain reads DTGVSQNPRHKITKRGQNVTFRCDPISEHNRLYWYRQTLGQGPEFLTYFQNEAQLEKSRLLSDRFSAERPKGSFSTLEIQRTEQGDSAMYLCASSLPGGYYGYTFGSGTRLTVV.

Regarding this clone: At one boundary the junction diverges from the germline segment, which might be a read error. The chain is built from TRBV7-7 and TRBJ1-1; D not resolved. Germline values: CDR1 SSHAT, CDR2 FNYEAQ (reference sequence). The CDR3 is made up of 13 amino acids. The CDR3 here is CASSTGMNTEAFF. DNA for the CDR3: TGTGCTAGCAGCACCGGTATGAACACTGAAGCTTTCTTT.

This chain joins TRBV18 and TRBJ1-1, with D perhaps matching TRBD1 (5 bases). Trimming cost V 3 bases and J 4 bases, with 18 bases left between them. Germline loops: CDR1 KGHSH, CDR2 LQKENI. The CDR3 has 16 residues. This CDR3 is CASSPRGMGRGTEAFF. The DNA for the CDR3 is TGTGCCAGCTCACCCCGCGGTATGGGTAGGGGCACTGAAGCTTTCTTT. The full variable domain, its missing parts supplied by reference TRBV18 and TRBJ1-1, is NAGVMQNPRHLVRRRGQEARLRCSPMKGHSHVYWYRQLPEEGLKFMVYLQKENIIDESGMPKERFSAEFPKEGPSILRIQQVVRGDSAAYFCASSPRGMGRGTEAFFGQGTRLTVV.

The chain combines TRBV4-2 with TRBJ1-5; 11 nucleotides agree with TRBD1. J lost 5 bases, V lost 0 bases, and 12 bases had no gene match. The CDR3 sequence is 19 residues long. From germline, CDR1 is LGHNA and CDR2 YNFKEQ. This chain's CDR3 is CASSQDMGQGVWKDQPQHF. The DNA of the CDR3 is TGTGCCAGCAGCCAAGATATGGGACAGGGGGTTTGGAAAGATCAGCCCCAGCATTTT.

CDR3 in amino acids: CAWSSGGQPQHF. The CDR3, as DNA: TGTGCCTGGAGTTCGGGGGGGCAGCCCCAGCATTTT. The V call is TRBV30, the J call TRBJ1-5; a weak D match, TRBD1 (5 bases). V was shortened by 2 bases and J by 7 bases, with 9 bases between the two germline ends. Per germline, CDR1 GTSNPN and CDR2 SVGIG (reference sequence). This CDR3 is built from 12 residues.

The rearrangement joins TRBV7-2 to TRBJ1-1, with D uncertain. The CDR3 is made up of 15 amino acids. Deletions cut 0 bases from V and 6 bases from J, with 14 bases between. Germline-derived CDR1 and CDR2 are SGHTA and FQGNSA. CDR3 coding DNA: TGTGCCAGCAGCTTAGCGGTTGGCAGCGGGGCTGAAGCTTTCTTT. This encodes CASSLAVGSGAEAFF.

J is TRBJ2-1 and V is TRBV9; D ambiguous. V lost 6 bases to trimming and J lost 9 bases, with 19 bases between them. Germline lookup yields CDR1 SGDLS and CDR2 YYNGEE. The length of the CDR3 is 14 residues. The CDR3 loop is CASTLPPAGGEQFF. CDR3 coding DNA: TGTGCCAGCACCCTCCCGCCCGCCGGCGGTGAGCAGTTCTTC.

V usage is TRBV5-1 and J usage is TRBJ2-1; D remains unclear. This CDR3 region has 11 residues. CDR1 is SGHRS and CDR2 is YFSETQ in the germline V gene. Deletions cut 4 bases from V and 8 bases from J, with 7 bases between. The CDR3 nucleotides read TGCGCCAGCAGCCCCCTCCATGAGCAGTTCTTC. The encoded protein is CASSPLHEQFF.

The chain has TRBV11-3 and TRBJ2-5, with 10 positions matching TRBD1. V lost 8 bases and J lost 4; bases outside the gene matches: 4. Germline V lookup: CDR1 SGHNT, CDR2 YENEEA. The CDR3 sequence is 13 residues long. CDR3 region: CASGDRGRETQYF. The DNA of the CDR3 is TGTGCCAGCGGCGACAGGGGGCGAGAGACCCAGTACTTC.

V and J are TRBV28 and TRBJ2-7; D ambiguous. Germline V lookup: CDR1 MDHEN, CDR2 SYDVKM. This CDR3 has 14 amino acids. V lost 5 bases and J lost 3, with 14 bases in between. The CDR3 region is CASSPGGDLYEQYF. The CDR3 DNA follows: TGTGCCAGCAGTCCTGGCGGAGACCTCTACGAGCAGTACTTC.

This chain uses TRBV6-1 with TRBJ2-5; 7 bases line up with TRBD1. The CDR3 spans 14 residues. V was pared by 6 bases and J by 7 bases, with 11 bases of the junction left unmatched. CDR1 is MNHNS, CDR2 SASEGT, per germline. CDR3 region: CASSVTGAVGTQYF. The CDR3 region has the DNA TGTGCCAGCAGCGTTACAGGGGCCGTAGGGACCCAGTACTTC.

This chain uses TRBV27 with TRBJ2-5; TRBD2 matches at 10 bases. The CDR3 contains 16 residues. Trimming removed 5 bases from V and 4 bases from J; junction bases left unmatched: 10. Germline CDR1 MNHEY, CDR2 SMNVEV (reference sequence). The CDR3 DNA sequence: TGTGCCAGCAGTCGGACTAGCGGAGGGAGGAGAGAGACCCAGTACTTC. Amino acid sequence: CASSRTSGGRRETQYF.

The chain employs TRBV30 and TRBJ2-3, with D tentatively TRBD1 (9 bases). The CDR3 loop spans 16 amino acids. Germline loops: CDR1 GTSNPN, CDR2 SVGIG (reference sequence). Trimming stripped 5 bases from V and 5 bases from J, with 23 bases between. CDR3 loop: CAWERGRTGVGDTQYF. The CDR3 region has the DNA TGTGCCTGGGAGCGCGGGAGGACAGGGGTTGGAGATACGCAGTATTTT.

As regards this clone: One end of the junction varies from germline; a read error may be responsible. This chain links TRBV5-1 with TRBJ2-1; TRBD2 aligns across 10 bases. CDR3 length equals 17 residues. CDR1 and CDR2 from the germline V gene are SGHRS and YFSETQ. CDR3 protein: CASSPSASGSSDNEQFF. CDR3 in DNA: TGCGCCAGCAGCCCGTCGGCTAGCGGGAGCTCCGACAATGAGCAGTTCTTC. Drawing the rest from reference TRBV5-1 and TRBJ2-1, the complete variable domain is KAGVTQTPRYLIKTRGQQVTLSCSPISGHRSVSWYQQTPGQGLQFLFEYFSETQRNKGNFPGRFSGRQFSNSRSEMNVSTLELGDSALYLCASSPSASGSSDNEQFFGPGTRLTVL.

The chain is built from TRBV5-8 and TRBJ2-7; D might be TRBD1 (6 bases). Trimming removed 1 base from V and 3 bases from J, with 11 bases in between. Germline CDR1 is SGHTS and CDR2 is YDEGEE. CDR3 length: 14 residues. The CDR3 here is CASSLWDINYEQYF. Written as DNA, the CDR3 is TGTGCCAGCAGCTTGTGGGACATTAACTACGAGCAGTACTTC.

This sequence joins TRBV11-2 and TRBJ2-1; 7 bases are shared with TRBD1. The CDR3 extends over 12 amino acids. Germline CDR1 and CDR2: SGHAT and FQNNGV. Trimming removed 2 bases from V and 12 bases from J; junction bases left unmatched: 4. The CDR3 DNA reads TGTGCCAGCAGCTTACTCCGGGACAGGCAGTTCTTC. This sequence encodes CASSLLRDRQFF.